This is a list of T cell receptor beta chains from one sample in a study of T cell changes during pregnancy in multiple sclerosis. The data were produced by immunoSEQ multiplex PCR, yet TCRdb's version contains in-frame clones alone and is incomplete. The repertoire holds about 110,000 clones, around 90% seen once, with around 0.8% in the top ten. The input for sequencing was peripheral blood, taken in the third trimester of pregnancy. The source of these receptors is a female donor in good health, enrolled as a control in a pregnancy study. CDR3s include the opening cysteine and the closing phenylalanine or tryptophan. The order of the fields is clone size, J gene, V gene, D gene, CDR3 protein, CDR3 DNA. The D gene is left open where the match is weak. Size tells how often a clone was seen (once, few, many) or the class of an expanded clone, and some rows leave it out.

NA,TRBJ1-4,TRBV19,NA,CASTRGGEKLFF,TGTGCCAGTACCCGCGGGGGGGAAAAACTGTTTTTT
NA,TRBJ1-5,TRBV6-5,NA,CASSSGQRRNQPQHF,TGTGCCAGCAGCTCCGGACAGCGACGCAATCAGCCCCAGCATTTT
NA,TRBJ2-7,TRBV6-5,NA,CASSYSIRGNPGEQYF,TGTGCCAGCAGTTACTCGATAAGGGGGAACCCTGGCGAGCAGTACTTC
few,TRBJ1-5,TRBV6-6,TRBD1,CASRTGQGRDQPQHF,TGTGCCAGCAGGACCGGACAGGGGCGGGATCAGCCCCAGCATTTT
NA,TRBJ1-5,TRBV4-1,NA,CASSEDVSNQPQHF,TGCGCCAGCAGCGAAGACGTTAGCAATCAGCCCCAGCATTTT
NA,TRBJ2-7,TRBV29-1,NA,CSVAEDSTYEQYF,TGCAGCGTTGCCGAGGACAGCACCTACGAGCAGTACTTC
NA,TRBJ1-2,TRBV5-4,NA,CASSGAQGPNGYTF,TGTGCCAGCAGCGGTGCTCAGGGTCCCAATGGCTACACCTTC
NA,TRBJ2-1,TRBV11-3,NA,CASSLDGQSSYNEQFF,TGTGCCAGCAGCTTAGATGGGCAGTCCTCCTACAATGAGCAGTTCTTC
NA,TRBJ1-1,TRBV7-2,NA,CASSPTVDTEAFF,TGTGCCAGCAGCCCGACAGTGGACACTGAAGCTTTCTTT
NA,TRBJ2-1,TRBV20-1,NA,CSAILLNEQFF,TGCAGTGCTATACTATTAAATGAGCAGTTCTTC
once,TRBJ2-2,TRBV5-4,TRBD2,CASSLASSGVGGELFF,TGTGCCAGCAGCTTGGCAAGTAGCGGGGTAGGCGGGGAGCTGTTTTTT
once,TRBJ2-7,TRBV29-1,NA,CSARETGYEQYF,TGCAGCGCCAGGGAAACGGGCTACGAGCAGTACTTC
NA,TRBJ2-2,TRBV7-3,TRBD1,CASSFTSGTGAGGELFF,TGTGCCAGCAGCTTTACCTCCGGGACAGGGGCGGGCGGGGAGCTGTTTTTT
NA,TRBJ1-4,TRBV7-8,TRBD1,CASSATGKKLFF,TGTGCCAGCAGCGCGACAGGGAAAAAACTGTTTTTT
NA,TRBJ2-5,TRBV10-2,TRBD2,CASSLNGGGDGETQYF,TGCGCCAGCAGCCTGAATGGGGGGGGAGACGGGGAGACCCAGTACTTC
NA,TRBJ1-4,TRBV7-3,NA,CASSLTGVAGEKLFF,TGTGCCAGCAGCTTGACGGGGGTAGCGGGTGAAAAACTGTTTTTT
NA,TRBJ1-6,TRBV7-9,NA,CASSLGSGGNNSPLHF,TGTGCCAGCAGCTTAGGGAGCGGGGGCAATAATTCACCCCTCCACTTT
NA,TRBJ2-3,TRBV19,NA,CASSSRDTDTQYF,TGTGCCAGTAGTAGTCGGGATACAGATACGCAGTATTTT
NA,TRBJ1-2,TRBV7-3,NA,CASSLGPVDYGYTF,TGTGCCAGCAGCTTAGGGCCGGTAGACTATGGCTACACCTTC
NA,TRBJ1-6,TRBV27,NA,CASNIGTNYNSPLHF,TGTGCCAGCAATATCGGGACAAACTATAATTCACCCCTCCACTTT
NA,TRBJ1-1,TRBV9,NA,CASSGKDRLNEAFF,TGTGCCAGCAGCGGAAAGGACAGATTAAATGAAGCTTTCTTT
NA,TRBJ1-5,TRBV4-1,NA,CASSQDRGNQPQHF,TGCGCCAGCAGCCAAGACAGGGGCAATCAGCCCCAGCATTTT
few,TRBJ1-6,TRBV7-2,NA,CASSRLGLNSPLHF,TGTGCCAGCAGCCGCCTGGGACTTAATTCACCCCTCCACTTT
NA,TRBJ2-7,TRBV5-6,TRBD1,CASSSGTGPTYEQYF,TGTGCCAGCAGCTCCGGGACAGGCCCAACCTACGAGCAGTACTTC
NA,TRBJ1-3,TRBV9,TRBD1,CASSARQGYTIYF,TGTGCCAGCAGCGCCCGACAGGGATACACCATATATTTT
NA,TRBJ2-7,TRBV5-5,TRBD1,CASSLTGVYEQYF,TGTGCCAGCAGCTTGACAGGGGTCTACGAGCAGTACTTC